This T cell receptor beta chain was sequenced for a study of vaccination effects on CD4 cells after COVID-19. Germline-derived CDR1 and CDR2 are LNHDA and SQIVND (reference sequence). The CDR3 runs to 14 residues. The V gene lost 5 bases and the J gene lost 6 bases, with 16 bases spanning the gap. With respect to this clone: Antigen: not known.

Using viral peptide pools, the ViraFEST assay grew out antigen-specific CD4+ T cells prior to sequencing. Cultured cells yielded isolated CD4+ T cells after approximately nine days. The vaccine recipients had no prior SARS-CoV-2 infection, with negative nucleocapsid antibodies. Cultures of 2 million or so PBMC per well contained around 11 IU/ml IL-2 plus 10 ug/ml peptides. A half-medium replacement with IL-2 medium was carried out on days 3 and 7. Study-wide findings and caveats: Early timepoints after infection were absent, and convalescent patients were few in the study.

The table came from immunoSEQ multiplex PCR; TCRdb's copy has only in-frame clones and leaves some out. The data contain 70,000 or so clones, 65% to 85% of them seen just once; the ten biggest clones take up over 2.5%. The clonotype was recovered from a human donor who received a COVID-19 vaccine. J is TRBJ1-2 and V is TRBV19; TRBD1 is a possible D gene (5 bases). The sample was CD4+ T cells from PBMCs cultured with HCoV-NL63 spike peptides, taken before COVID-19 vaccination. This CDR3 is CASSPGRLGDGYTF. CDR3 sequence (DNA): TGTGCCAGTAGTCCCGGCAGGTTAGGGGATGGCTACACCTTC.